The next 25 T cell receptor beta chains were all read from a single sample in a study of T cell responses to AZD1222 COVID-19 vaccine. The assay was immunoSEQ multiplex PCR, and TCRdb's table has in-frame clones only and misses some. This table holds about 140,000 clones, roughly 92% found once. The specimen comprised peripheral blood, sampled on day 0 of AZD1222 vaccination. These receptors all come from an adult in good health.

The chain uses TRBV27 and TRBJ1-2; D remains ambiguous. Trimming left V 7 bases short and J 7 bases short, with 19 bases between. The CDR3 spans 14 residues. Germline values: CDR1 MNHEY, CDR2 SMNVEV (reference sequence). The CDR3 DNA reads TGTGCCAGCAAAGTGGGTTTGGGGTCGGGTGGCTACACCTTC. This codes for CASKVGLGSGGYTF.

CDR3 DNA sequence: TGTGCCACCAGCAGAGATTTTTACGACAGGGGGCATATGGACACTGAAGCTTTCTTT. This translates into CATSRDFYDRGHMDTEAFF. The V gene is TRBV15, the J gene TRBJ1-1; 10 nucleotides match TRBD1. This CDR3 has 19 amino acids. The V and J ends lost 0 bases and 3 bases, in that order; junction bases with no gene match: 13. In germline, CDR1 is LNHNV, CDR2 YYDKDF (reference sequence).

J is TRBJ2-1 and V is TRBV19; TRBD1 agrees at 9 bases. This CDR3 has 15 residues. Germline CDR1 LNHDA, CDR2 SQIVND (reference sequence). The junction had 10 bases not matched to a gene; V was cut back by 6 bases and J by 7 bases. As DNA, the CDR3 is TGTGCCAGTAGGAGCTTCCGGGACAGGGTAAATGAGCAGTTCTTC. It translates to CASRSFRDRVNEQFF.

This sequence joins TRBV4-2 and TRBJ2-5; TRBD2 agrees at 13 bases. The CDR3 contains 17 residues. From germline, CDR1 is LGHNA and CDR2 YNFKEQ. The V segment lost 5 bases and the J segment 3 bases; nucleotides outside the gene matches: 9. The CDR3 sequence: CASSRGLAGASKETQYF. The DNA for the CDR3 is TGTGCCAGCAGCAGAGGACTAGCGGGGGCGTCCAAAGAGACCCAGTACTTC.

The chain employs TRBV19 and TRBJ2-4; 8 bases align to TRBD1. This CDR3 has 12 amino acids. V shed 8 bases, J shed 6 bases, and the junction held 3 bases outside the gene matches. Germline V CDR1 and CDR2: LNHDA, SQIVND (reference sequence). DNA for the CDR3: TGTGCCAGTGGGGGACAGGTAAACATTCAGTACTTC. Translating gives CASGGQVNIQYF.

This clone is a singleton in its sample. The CDR3 protein is CASSQERGQGANQPQHF. CDR3 nucleotide sequence: TGCGCCAGCAGCCAAGAGAGGGGCCAGGGGGCTAATCAGCCCCAGCATTTT. V and J are TRBV4-1 and TRBJ1-5; 8 bases match TRBD1. This CDR3 is 17 amino acids long. CDR1 and CDR2 from the germline V gene are MGHRA and YSYEKL. J gave up 4 bases and V 0 bases, and 8 bases lay outside the gene matches.

CDR3 coding DNA: TGTGCCAGCAGTGAAAGGGGGACAGGCGGAGAAAAACTGTTTTTT. As protein: CASSERGTGGEKLFF. The chain is built from TRBV2 and TRBJ1-4; TRBD1 aligns across 8 bases. The germline V gene encodes CDR1 SNHLY and CDR2 FYNNEI. The CDR3 sequence is 15 residues long. The V segment lost 2 bases and the J segment 8 bases; nucleotides outside the gene matches: 7.

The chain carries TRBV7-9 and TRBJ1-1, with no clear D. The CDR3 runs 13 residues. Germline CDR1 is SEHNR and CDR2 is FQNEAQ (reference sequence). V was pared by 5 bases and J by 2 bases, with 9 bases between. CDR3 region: CASSPVKNTEAFF. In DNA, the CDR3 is TGTGCCAGCAGCCCAGTTAAAAACACTGAAGCTTTCTTT.

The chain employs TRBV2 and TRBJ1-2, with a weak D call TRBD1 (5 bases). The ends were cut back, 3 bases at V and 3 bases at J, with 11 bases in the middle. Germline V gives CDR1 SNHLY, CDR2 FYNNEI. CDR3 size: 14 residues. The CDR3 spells CASSEGESYYGYTF. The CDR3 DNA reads TGTGCCAGCAGTGAGGGGGAATCCTACTATGGCTACACCTTC.

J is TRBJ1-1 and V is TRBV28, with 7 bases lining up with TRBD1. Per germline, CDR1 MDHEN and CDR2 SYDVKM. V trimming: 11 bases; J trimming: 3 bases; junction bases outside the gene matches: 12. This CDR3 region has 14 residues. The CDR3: CAGRARQGDTEAFF. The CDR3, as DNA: TGTGCCGGACGAGCGAGGCAGGGGGACACTGAAGCTTTCTTT.

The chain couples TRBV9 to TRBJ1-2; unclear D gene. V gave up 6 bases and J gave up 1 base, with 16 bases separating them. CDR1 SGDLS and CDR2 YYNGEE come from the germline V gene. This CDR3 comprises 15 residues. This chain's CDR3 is CASTYVPDFNYGYTF. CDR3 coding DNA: TGTGCCAGCACATATGTACCGGATTTTAACTATGGCTACACCTTC.

Here the CDR3 DNA reads TGTGCCAGTAGTATTTGGAGAGGGGATTATAGCAATCAGCCCCAGCATTTT. It translates to CASSIWRGDYSNQPQHF. The rearrangement uses TRBV19 and TRBJ1-5; TRBD1 is a possible D gene (5 bases). Germline V gene data show CDR1 as LNHDA and CDR2 as SQIVND (reference sequence). V dropped 3 bases and J dropped 0 bases, with 15 bases sitting between them. The CDR3 is 17 amino acids.

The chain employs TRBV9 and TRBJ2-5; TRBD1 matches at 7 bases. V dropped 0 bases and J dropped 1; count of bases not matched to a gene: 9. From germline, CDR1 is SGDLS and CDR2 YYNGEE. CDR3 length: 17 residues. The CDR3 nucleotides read TGTGCCAGCAGCGTAGGATCCCCCGACAGGGCCCAAGAGACCCAGTACTTC. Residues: CASSVGSPDRAQETQYF.

Here the CDR3 DNA reads TGCGCCAGCAGGGAGAACCAAGAGACCCAGTACTTC. It encodes CASRENQETQYF. This chain uses TRBV10-2 with TRBJ2-5; D unclear. The V gene's germline CDR1 is WSHSY and CDR2 SAAADI. The V end was cut by 6 bases, the J end by 0 bases, with 5 bases between. The CDR3 extends over 12 amino acids.

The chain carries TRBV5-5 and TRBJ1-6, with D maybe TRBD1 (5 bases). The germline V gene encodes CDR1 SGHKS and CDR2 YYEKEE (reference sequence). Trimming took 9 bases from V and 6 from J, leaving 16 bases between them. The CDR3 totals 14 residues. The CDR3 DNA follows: TGTGCCACAACGACAGATTTTTTTAATTCACCCCTCCACTTT. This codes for CATTTDFFNSPLHF.

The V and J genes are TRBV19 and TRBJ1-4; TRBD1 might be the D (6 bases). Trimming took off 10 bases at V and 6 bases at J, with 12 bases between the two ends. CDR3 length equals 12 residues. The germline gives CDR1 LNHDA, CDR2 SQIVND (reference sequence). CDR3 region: CATTTGYEKLFF. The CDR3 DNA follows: TGTGCCACCACGACAGGTTATGAAAAACTGTTTTTT.

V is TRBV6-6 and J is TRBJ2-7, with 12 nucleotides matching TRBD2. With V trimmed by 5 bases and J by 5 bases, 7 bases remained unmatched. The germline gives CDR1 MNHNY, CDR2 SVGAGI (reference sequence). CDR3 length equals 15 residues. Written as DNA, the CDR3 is TGTGCCAGCAGTCTCTCTAGCGGGGGGGCCCACGAGCAGTACTTC. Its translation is CASSLSSGGAHEQYF.

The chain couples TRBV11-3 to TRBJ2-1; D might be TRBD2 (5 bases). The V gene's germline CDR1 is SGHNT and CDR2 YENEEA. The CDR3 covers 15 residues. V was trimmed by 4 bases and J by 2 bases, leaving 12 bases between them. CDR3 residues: CASSSGRSPYNEQFF. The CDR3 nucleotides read TGTGCCAGCAGCTCGGGGAGATCTCCCTACAATGAGCAGTTCTTC.

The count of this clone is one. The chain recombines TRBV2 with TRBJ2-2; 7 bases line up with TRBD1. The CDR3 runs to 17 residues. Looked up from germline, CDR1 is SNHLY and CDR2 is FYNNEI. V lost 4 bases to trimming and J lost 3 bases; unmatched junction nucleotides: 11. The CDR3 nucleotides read TGTGCCAGCAGTGCCCATGTTTGGGACAGATACACCGGGGAGCTGTTTTTT. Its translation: CASSAHVWDRYTGELFF.

The DNA for the CDR3 is TGTGCCAGCAGCGGGCGTACGCAGTATTTT. Protein sequence: CASSGRTQYF. J is TRBJ2-3 and V is TRBV28; no clear D gene. This CDR3 has 10 residues. In germline, CDR1 is MDHEN, CDR2 SYDVKM. V was cut by 6 bases and J by 8 bases, with 6 bases left in between.

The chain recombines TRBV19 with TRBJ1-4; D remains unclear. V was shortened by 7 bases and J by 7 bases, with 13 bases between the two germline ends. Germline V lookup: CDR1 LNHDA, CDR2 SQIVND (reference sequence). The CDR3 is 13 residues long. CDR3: CASNTFGSEKLFF. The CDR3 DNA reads TGTGCCAGTAACACTTTCGGCAGTGAAAAACTGTTTTTT.

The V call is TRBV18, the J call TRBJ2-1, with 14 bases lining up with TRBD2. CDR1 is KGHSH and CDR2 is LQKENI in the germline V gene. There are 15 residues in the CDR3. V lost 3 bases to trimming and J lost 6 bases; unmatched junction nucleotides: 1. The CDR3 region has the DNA TGTGCCAGCTCACCTGGGACTAGCGGGAGCAATGAGCAGTTCTTC. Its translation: CASSPGTSGSNEQFF.

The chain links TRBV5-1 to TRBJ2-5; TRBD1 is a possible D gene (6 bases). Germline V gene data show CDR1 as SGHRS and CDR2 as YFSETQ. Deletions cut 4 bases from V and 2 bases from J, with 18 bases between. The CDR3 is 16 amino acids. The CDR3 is CASSPPGTTFQETQYF. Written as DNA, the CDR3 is TGCGCCAGCAGCCCACCGGGGACAACTTTTCAAGAGACCCAGTACTTC.

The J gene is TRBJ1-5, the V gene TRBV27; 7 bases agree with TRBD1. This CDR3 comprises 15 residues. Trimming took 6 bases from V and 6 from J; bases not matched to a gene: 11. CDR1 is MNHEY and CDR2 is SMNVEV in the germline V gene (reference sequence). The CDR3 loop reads CASSLRGPQAQPQHF. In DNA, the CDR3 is TGTGCCAGCAGCCTAAGGGGGCCACAGGCTCAGCCCCAGCATTTT.

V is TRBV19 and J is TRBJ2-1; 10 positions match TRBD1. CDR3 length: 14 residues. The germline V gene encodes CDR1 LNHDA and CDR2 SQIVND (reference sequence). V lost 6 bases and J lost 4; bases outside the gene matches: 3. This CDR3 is CASRGQGFYNEQFF. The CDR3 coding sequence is TGTGCCAGTAGGGGACAGGGGTTTTACAATGAGCAGTTCTTC.